This T cell receptor (beta chain) derives from a study of T cell repertoires in cytomegalovirus infection. Study as a whole: CMV infection plus the matching HLA type was flagged by public TCR beta signatures. Broader study findings: The cumulative frequency of public TCR beta families distinguished individuals who carried CMV together with the relevant HLA. In two of eight donors, the top clonotype was HLA-C-restricted CMV-specific.

Concerning this clonotype itself: Its specificity is unknown.

TCRdb independently ran MiXCR on the reads; one entry per CDR3 protein. Among hundreds of thousands of distinct CDR3 sequences listed, roughly 26% were seen once. The receptor was derived from a human donor in good health (CMV status not recorded). Some clones in this sample may be carry-over from other donors' samples. The sequencing input was CD8+ T cells from PBMCs.

This CDR3 is CASSIRGMSTEAFF. CDR3 DNA: TGTGCCAGCAGTATCAGGGGTATGAGCACTGAAGCTTTCTTT. The chain has TRBV28 and TRBJ1-1, with D maybe TRBD1 (6 bases). Between the trimmed V and J ends, which lost 5 bases and 4 bases, there was a span of 14 bases. Germline loops: CDR1 MDHEN, CDR2 SYDVKM. CDR3 size: 14 residues.